These 14 T cell receptor beta chains share one sample of origin, sequenced in a study of STAT5B mutations in CD4+ large granular lymphocyte leukemia. Sequencing was performed with immunoSEQ multiplex PCR; in TCRdb, only in-frame clones are kept and a portion is missing. This table holds about 35,000 clones, 68% found once. Sequencing was carried out using CD4+ T cells from blood buffy coats. The source is a human donor in good health.

The V and J genes are TRBV6-1 and TRBJ2-7, with 8 positions matching TRBD1. Per the germline V gene, CDR1 is MNHNS and CDR2 is SASEGT. CDR3 length: 15 residues. Trimming took 5 bases from V and 2 from J; bases not matched to a gene: 8. The CDR3 sequence: CASSITGGPTYEQYF. CDR3 nucleotides: TGTGCCAGCAGTATTACAGGGGGTCCGACCTACGAGCAGTACTTC.

The chain carries TRBV11-2 and TRBJ2-1; maybe TRBD1 (6 bases). The germline V and J ends were trimmed by 6 bases and 4 bases, with 10 bases remaining between them. Germline lookup yields CDR1 SGHAT and CDR2 FQNNGV. The CDR3 extends over 13 amino acids. The CDR3 DNA is TGTGCCAGCAGTTCCGGACAGTACAATGAGCAGTTCTTC. Its protein is CASSSGQYNEQFF.

This chain connects TRBV7-2 to TRBJ2-1; 7 nucleotides match TRBD2. The CDR3 spans 16 residues. CDR1 and CDR2 from the germline V gene are SGHTA and FQGNSA. V was pared by 4 bases and J by 7 bases, with 13 bases of the junction left unmatched. The CDR3 sequence is CASSSILSGGGNEQFF. DNA for the CDR3: TGTGCCAGCAGCTCCATCCTGTCGGGGGGTGGAAATGAGCAGTTCTTC.

This clone was found a few times. The gene calls are TRBV7-9 and TRBJ1-6; TRBD1 might be the D (5 bases). V was shortened by 10 bases and J by 0 bases, with 13 bases between the two germline ends. The CDR3 is 15 amino acids. Germline lookup yields CDR1 SEHNR and CDR2 FQNEAQ (reference sequence). CDR3 amino acids: CATSEGSSYNSPLHF. CDR3 bases: TGTGCCACCAGTGAGGGGAGCTCCTATAATTCACCCCTCCACTTT.

The chain has TRBV6-5 and TRBJ2-5, with a weak D call TRBD1 (8 bases). V was cut by 2 bases and J by 6 bases, with 16 bases left in between. Per the germline V gene, CDR1 is MNHEY and CDR2 is SVGAGI. This CDR3 has 15 amino acids. DNA of the CDR3: TGTGCCAGCAGTTACCAACAGGGGGGGCTAAAGACCCAGTACTTC. Protein product: CASSYQQGGLKTQYF.

For the CDR3, the DNA is TGTGCCAGTAGTTCCACTGGGGCCAACGTCCTGACTTTC. Translated, it gives CASSSTGANVLTF. The chain joins TRBV19 to TRBJ2-6; D gene uncertain. The V gene's germline CDR1 is LNHDA and CDR2 SQIVND (reference sequence). V lost 5 bases and J 2 bases, leaving 4 bases between the germline ends. The CDR3 sequence is 13 residues long.

The chain joins TRBV7-9 to TRBJ2-1; TRBD2 is a possible D gene (6 bases). Trimming stripped 4 bases from V and 7 bases from J, with 20 bases between. There are 16 residues in the CDR3. The germline CDR1 and CDR2 sequences are SEHNR and FQNEAQ (reference sequence). The CDR3 DNA is TGTGCCAGCAGCTCATCGGGAGTGGGGATCTCAAATGAGCAGTTCTTC. Its translation: CASSSSGVGISNEQFF. Full variable domain (remainder filled in from reference TRBV7-9 and TRBJ2-1): DTGVSQNPRHKITKRGQNVTFRCDPISEHNRLYWYRQTLGQGPEFLTYFQNEAQLEKSRLLSDRFSAERPKGSFSTLEIQRTEQGDSAMYLCASSSSGVGISNEQFFGPGTRLTVL.

This clone was seen only once. The chain carries TRBV9 and TRBJ2-5, with a tentative D call TRBD1 (6 bases). V lost 4 bases and J lost 5, with 18 bases in between. The CDR3 is 15 amino acids. Germline V gene data show CDR1 as SGDLS and CDR2 as YYNGEE. The CDR3 DNA reads as TGTGCCAGCAGCATCCAACAGGGCTTCGGGGAGACCCAGTACTTC. Protein sequence: CASSIQQGFGETQYF.

The chain has TRBV4-1 and TRBJ2-1, with 8 bases fitting TRBD2. This CDR3 comprises 15 residues. The germline CDR1 and CDR2 sequences are MGHRA and YSYEKL. The J segment lost 4 bases and the V segment lost 0 bases, leaving 2 bases of the junction unmatched. The CDR3 is CASSQEGLGYNEQFF. The DNA for the CDR3 is TGCGCCAGCAGCCAAGAGGGACTAGGGTACAATGAGCAGTTCTTC.

V usage is TRBV7-3 and J usage is TRBJ2-2, with 8 bases identical to TRBD2. The V and J ends lost 6 bases and 1 base, in that order; junction bases with no gene match: 7. CDR1 and CDR2 from the germline V gene are SGHTA and FQGTGA. The CDR3 consists of 16 residues. The CDR3 reads CASSSTGTRNTGELFF. The CDR3 DNA follows: TGTGCCAGCAGTTCGACCGGGACTAGGAACACCGGGGAGCTGTTTTTT.

The V call is TRBV5-1, the J call TRBJ1-4; TRBD1 agrees at 8 bases. The ends lost 4 bases at V and 3 bases at J; junction bases unmatched: 5. From germline, CDR1 is SGHRS and CDR2 YFSETQ. The length of the CDR3 is 15 residues. Written as DNA, the CDR3 is TGCGCCAGCAGCAAACAGGGGGGGGCTAATGAAAAACTGTTTTTT. Translation gives CASSKQGGANEKLFF.

This clone occurred once. The chain links TRBV27 to TRBJ2-5; unclear D gene. Trimming removed 2 bases from V and 4 bases from J, with 8 bases in between. CDR1 and CDR2 (germline): MNHEY, SMNVEV (reference sequence). The CDR3 covers 13 residues. As DNA, the CDR3 is TGTGCCAGCAGTTTAATGAGAGGAGAGACCCAGTACTTC. Residues: CASSLMRGETQYF.

This clone turned up a few times. The chain joins TRBV4-2 to TRBJ2-1; D gene unclear. Germline V gives CDR1 LGHNA, CDR2 YNFKEQ. This CDR3 has 14 amino acids. Trimming stripped 4 bases from V and 3 bases from J, with 10 bases between. For the CDR3, the DNA is TGTGCCAGCAGCCCTCGACGTGACTACAATGAGCAGTTCTTC. This sequence encodes CASSPRRDYNEQFF.

This clone was seen more than once but under ten times. This chain connects TRBV6-5 to TRBJ1-1; D ambiguous. V was clipped by 5 bases and J by 0 bases, with 13 bases between them. Germline V lookup: CDR1 MNHEY, CDR2 SVGAGI. This CDR3 spans 15 amino acids. CDR3 in DNA: TGTGCCAGCAGTCAATCTCAGGCCCTGAACACTGAAGCTTTCTTT. Translating gives CASSQSQALNTEAFF.